The 7 T cell receptor beta chains below were found in one sample sequenced in a study of cytomegalovirus exposure and HLA in healthy donors (dated by TCRdb to 2017 to 2019). The protocol used for the library was the immunoSEQ multiplex PCR assay. The multiplex PCR relied on a mix of 60 forward primers for TCR Vbeta segments and 13 reverse primers for TCR Jbeta segments. TCRdb mirrors the immuneACCESS table, restricted to in-frame sequences. Some clones are absent from its copies; in checked studies, under half trace to an unresolved V gene, and the reason for the others is unknown. The sample has 150,000 to 200,000 clones on record, 65% to 70% of them singletons. The leading ten clones occupy 4% to 5.5% of the sample. The specimen sequenced was PBMCs. Receptors originate from a woman aged 18-29 years in good health and CMV-seropositive.

V is TRBV5-4 and J is TRBJ1-4, with 7 nucleotides matching TRBD1. Trimming took 5 bases from V and 7 from J; bases not matched to a gene: 8. Germline values: CDR1 SGHNT, CDR2 YYREEE (reference sequence). This CDR3 spans 14 amino acids. Here the CDR3 DNA reads TGTGCCAGCAGTTCGGACAGGAGGCCTGAAAAACTGTTTTTT. It codes for CASSSDRRPEKLFF.

The V call is TRBV30, the J call TRBJ2-1; 15 nucleotides match TRBD2. The junction had 13 bases not matched to a gene; V was cut back by 8 bases and J by 5 bases. The CDR3 sequence is 17 residues long. The V gene's germline CDR1 is GTSNPN and CDR2 SVGIG (reference sequence). CDR3 coding DNA: TGTGCCACCTCCTCCGGGACTAGCGGGGGGATGAACAATGAGCAGTTCTTC. Its translation is CATSSGTSGGMNNEQFF.

This chain uses TRBV18 with TRBJ2-5, with a tentative D call TRBD2 (5 bases). The V gene lost 6 bases and the J gene lost 4 bases, with 12 bases spanning the gap. Germline values: CDR1 KGHSH, CDR2 LQKENI. This CDR3 region has 13 residues. The CDR3 coding sequence is TGTGCCAGCTCTCGAGCGGACTCAGAGACCCAGTACTTC. It is translated as CASSRADSETQYF.

This clone was seen more than once but under ten times. The genes are TRBV6-5 and TRBJ2-3, with D possibly matching TRBD2 (5 bases). V shed 2 bases and J shed 2 bases, with 8 bases lying between them. From germline, CDR1 is MNHEY and CDR2 SVGAGI. The CDR3 length is 14 residues. The CDR3 region has the DNA TGTGCCAGCAGTTACGACCTAGCCACAGATACGCAGTATTTT. Amino acid sequence: CASSYDLATDTQYF.

The chain joins TRBV28 to TRBJ2-1, with 9 bases fitting TRBD1. There are 15 residues in the CDR3. Trimming at V came to 8 bases and at J to 7 bases, leaving 12 bases not matched to a gene. Germline loops: CDR1 MDHEN, CDR2 SYDVKM. The CDR3 region is CASFSGDRVENEQFF. CDR3 coding DNA: TGTGCCAGCTTTAGTGGGGACAGGGTGGAGAATGAGCAGTTCTTC.

The chain links TRBV27 to TRBJ1-2; D is perhaps TRBD1 (6 bases). Trimming pared 5 bases from V and 9 bases from J, leaving 10 bases between. The CDR3 consists of 11 residues. CDR1 is MNHEY and CDR2 is SMNVEV in the germline V gene (reference sequence). CDR3 in amino acids: CASSTQGSYTF. As DNA, the CDR3 is TGTGCCAGCAGTACACAGGGTAGCTACACCTTC.

The gene calls are TRBV5-6 and TRBJ2-1; tentatively, D is TRBD1 (6 bases). The ends were cut back, 3 bases at V and 0 bases at J, with 19 bases in the middle. Germline loops: CDR1 SGHDT, CDR2 YYEEEE. This CDR3 region has 18 residues. CDR3 in amino acids: CASSSEQGEYFSYNEQFF. DNA for the CDR3: TGTGCCAGCAGCTCGGAACAGGGAGAGTATTTCTCCTACAATGAGCAGTTCTTC.